The text below deals with one T cell receptor (beta chain). This entry belongs to a study of monozygotic twins with inflammatory bowel disease. Without any T cell sorting, total RNA was isolated from whole blood. The germline CDR1 and CDR2 sequences are SNHLY and FYNNEI. This CDR3 has 11 residues. The unique tags termed UMIs, each holding a 6-nucleotide sample barcode, were added by means of template switching. From its re-call of the 5' RACE reads, TCRdb lists each CDR3 protein once, without DNA. The listing records 200,000 to 250,000 distinct CDR3 sequences. The sequenced sample consisted of blood. The chain links TRBV2 to TRBJ2-7. The origin of this receptor is a human donor with ulcerative colitis or Crohn's disease, or a healthy co-twin of an affected twin (not recorded which). CDR3 sequence reads: CASSIYYEQYF. Together with reference TRBV2 and TRBJ2-7, the CDR3 gives the full variable domain: EPEVTQTPSHQVTQMGQEVILRCVPISNHLYFYWYRQILGQKVEFLVSFYNNEISEKSEIFDDQFSVERPDGSNFTLKIRSTKLEDSAMYFCASSIYYEQYFGPGTRLTVT.